This TCR beta chain was recorded in a study of Tregs in tolerant kidney transplant recipients. Whole-study findings and limits: Expanding Tregs on activated donor B cells appeared to best identify donor-specific TCRbeta clones. Biological reproducibility was not directly addressed, but technical replication error appeared minimal.

V was shortened by 2 bases and J by 4 bases, with 8 bases between the two germline ends. Germline V gene lookup returns CDR1 KGHSH and CDR2 LQKENI. The length of the CDR3 is 13 residues. A word on this clone: The antigen is not known.

Thawed PBMCs were FACS-sorted into unstimulated CD4+CD25+CD127- regulatory T cells, CD4+CD25- non-regulatory cells, CD4 and CD8 cells. Regulatory T cells were sorted from thawed PBMCs rested overnight at 37°C with around 200 IU/ml IL-2. Produced via immunoSEQ multiplex PCR; TCRdb's table is partial and in-frame only. The sample comprises tens of thousands of clones, about 90% of which are singletons, and 0.55% to 0.75% rests with the top ten. The receptor was derived from a human donor in good health. This chain links TRBV18 with TRBJ2-5; D is unresolved. The specimen sequenced was Tregs from blood. CDR3 sequence: CASSPATLETQYF. CDR3 DNA: TGTGCCAGCTCACCAGCGACTCTAGAGACCCAGTACTTC.